This T cell receptor (beta chain) was identified in a study of identical twins. Via MiXCR, TCRdb re-called the 5' RACE reads, giving one row per CDR3 protein. The sample records about 340,000 distinct CDR3 sequences, 9% to 15% being singletons. This clonotype showed up just a few times. Germline V gene sequence: CDR1 MDHEN, CDR2 SYDVKM. CDR3 length: 19 amino acids. Trimming took 1 base from V and 2 from J; bases not matched to a gene: 15. The same specimen was also included in a second study, on yellow fever vaccine responses in identical twins. This second study notes: Twin vaccine T cell responses reportedly seemed partly convergent, partly personalized.

This receptor was taken from a woman between 18 and 29 years old in good health. This chain uses TRBV28 with TRBJ2-3, with TRBD2 identical over 7 bases. The sequenced sample consisted of CD8+ T cells sorted from blood. CDR3 bases: TGTGCCAGCAGTTTATTTCTCGGGGGGAGGGCAGACGACACAGATACGCAGTATTTT. It encodes CASSLFLGGRADDTDTQYF.